Each of the 31 T cell receptor beta chains below was sequenced from the same sample in a study of T cell responses to AZD1222 COVID-19 vaccine. The data were produced by immunoSEQ multiplex PCR, yet TCRdb's version contains in-frame clones alone and is incomplete. The sample has about 140,000 clones, roughly 88% seen once. The sequenced sample was peripheral blood, obtained 28 days after the second AZD1222 dose. These receptor sequences come from an adult who received the AZD1222 COVID-19 vaccine.

The rearrangement joins TRBV15 to TRBJ1-1; D is possibly TRBD1 (5 bases). CDR1 and CDR2 from the germline V gene are LNHNV and YYDKDF (reference sequence). This CDR3 is 15 amino acids long. Trimming shortened V by 8 bases and J by 1 base, and 17 bases separated the two germline ends. CDR3 amino acids: CATAGTVIGNTEAFF. The CDR3 nucleotides read TGTGCCACCGCCGGGACGGTTATCGGGAACACTGAAGCTTTCTTT.

This clone was seen a single time. The chain couples TRBV19 to TRBJ1-5, with a tentative D call TRBD1 (6 bases). The CDR3 is made up of 16 amino acids. Germline V CDR1 and CDR2: LNHDA, SQIVND (reference sequence). V dropped 3 bases and J dropped 4 bases, with 16 bases sitting between them. In DNA form, the CDR3 reads TGTGCCAGTAGTATCGTCTCAGGGGTCTGGAATCAGCCCCAGCATTTT. The encoded protein is CASSIVSGVWNQPQHF.

The rearrangement links TRBV3-1 (or the pseudogene TRBV3-2) to TRBJ2-5; D is perhaps TRBD2 (5 bases). The CDR3 covers 16 residues. Germline CDR1 LGHDT, CDR2 YNNKEL (reference sequence). Trimming shortened V by 0 bases and J by 4 bases, and 15 bases separated the two germline ends. The CDR3 bases are TGTGCCAGCAGCCAAGATTGGGCCACGGAGGTAGAGACCCAGTACTTC. As protein: CASSQDWATEVETQYF.

The V call is TRBV30, the J call TRBJ1-1; TRBD1 matches 8 bases. J lost 4 bases, V lost 5 bases, and 3 bases had no gene match. This CDR3 contains 12 residues. Germline V gene lookup returns CDR1 GTSNPN and CDR2 SVGIG (reference sequence). CDR3 sequence: CAWDRGGTEAFF. The DNA for the CDR3 is TGTGCCTGGGACAGGGGAGGCACTGAAGCTTTCTTT.

The chain uses TRBV12-3 or TRBV12-4 and TRBJ2-1, with D tentatively TRBD1 (6 bases). Trimming shortened V by 6 bases and J by 10 bases, and 10 bases separated the two germline ends. The CDR3 is 11 amino acids. The CDR3 loop reads CASSPGTEQFF. CDR3 DNA sequence: TGTGCCAGCAGCCCGGGGACAGAGCAGTTCTTC.

This rearrangement joins TRBV5-6 to TRBJ1-5, with D hard to call. V shed 4 bases and J shed 9 bases, with 17 bases lying between them. The length of the CDR3 is 14 residues. CDR1 and CDR2 (germline): SGHDT, YYEEEE. The CDR3 spells CASSTSGSVAPQHF. The CDR3 region has the DNA TGTGCCAGCAGCACCTCGGGTTCGGTTGCGCCCCAGCATTTT.

CDR3 loop: CASRLGDSLTGELFF. The CDR3 bases are TGTGCCAGCAGGCTCGGGGACAGCCTAACCGGGGAGCTGTTTTTT. This sequence joins TRBV6-5 and TRBJ2-2; TRBD1 agrees at 7 bases. CDR1 and CDR2 (germline): MNHEY, SVGAGI. Germline trimming cut 6 bases from V and 5 bases from J; bases unmatched to any gene: 9. The CDR3 is 15 amino acids.

This rearrangement joins TRBV5-1 to TRBJ2-3; D is unclear. Deletions cut 5 bases from V and 1 base from J, with 14 bases between. CDR3 length equals 15 residues. Germline V lookup: CDR1 SGHRS, CDR2 YFSETQ. The CDR3 DNA follows: TGCGCCAGCAGTCCCAGAGTGGATGGCACAGATACGCAGTATTTT. Encoded protein: CASSPRVDGTDTQYF.

This chain links TRBV6-2 or TRBV6-3 with TRBJ2-5, with 9 positions matching TRBD1. CDR3 size: 16 residues. The J segment lost 5 bases and the V segment lost 5 bases, leaving 12 bases of the junction unmatched. From germline, CDR1 is MNHEY and CDR2 SVGEGT. CDR3 DNA: TGTGCCAGCAGTCTACCGGGACAGGGTTTCGGGGAGACCCAGTACTTC. This translates into CASSLPGQGFGETQYF.

This clone is a singleton in its sample. V usage is TRBV30 and J usage is TRBJ2-2; D uncertain. This CDR3 has 14 residues. Germline assignment: CDR1 GTSNPN and CDR2 SVGIG (reference sequence). Trimming cost V 0 bases and J 4 bases, with 9 bases left between them. The CDR3: CAWSVIWGTGELFF. CDR3 in DNA: TGTGCCTGGAGTGTAATATGGGGCACCGGGGAGCTGTTTTTT.

V gene TRBV29-1 combines with J gene TRBJ1-5, with D possibly TRBD1 on 5 matching bases. Germline V lookup: CDR1 SQVTM, CDR2 ANQGSEA. The CDR3 has 15 residues. The V and J ends lost 4 bases and 1 base respectively, with 14 bases between them. The CDR3 protein is CSVGLGTGSNQPQHF. The CDR3 DNA is TGCAGCGTTGGGTTGGGGACGGGGAGCAATCAGCCCCAGCATTTT.

This chain links TRBV7-6 with TRBJ2-5; no firm D call. The CDR3 extends over 15 amino acids. V shed 8 bases and J shed 3 bases, with 19 bases lying between them. In germline, CDR1 is SGHVS, CDR2 FNYEAQ. The CDR3 DNA follows: TGTGCCAGCGCGCAGGCTCGGGCGACCAAAGAGACCCAGTACTTC. Its translation: CASAQARATKETQYF.

The count of this clone is one. The chain combines TRBV6-5 with TRBJ1-3, with TRBD1 identical over 8 bases. Trimming removed 6 bases from V and 2 bases from J; junction bases left unmatched: 3. The CDR3 loop spans 14 amino acids. From germline, CDR1 is MNHEY and CDR2 SVGAGI. The CDR3 sequence is CASRTQGAGNTIYF. CDR3 coding DNA: TGTGCCAGCAGAACACAGGGGGCTGGAAACACCATATATTTT.

This sequence joins TRBV28 and TRBJ2-7; D uncertain. Per the germline V gene, CDR1 is MDHEN and CDR2 is SYDVKM. The CDR3 extends over 13 amino acids. The V and J ends lost 1 base and 2 bases respectively, with 6 bases between them. CDR3 bases: TGTGCCAGCAGTTTATCGCAAGCCTACGAGCAGTACTTC. As protein: CASSLSQAYEQYF.

The rearrangement joins TRBV30 to TRBJ1-3, with TRBD1 matching 9 bases. The CDR3 has 13 amino acids. After removal of 5 bases from V and 2 bases from J, the junction contained 1 base not matched to a gene. Germline-derived CDR1 and CDR2 are GTSNPN and SVGIG (reference sequence). The CDR3 here is CAWGQGTGNTIYF. In nucleotides, the CDR3 is TGTGCCTGGGGACAGGGGACTGGAAACACCATATATTTT.

CDR3 coding DNA: TGTGCCAGCAGGACACGGATTAATTCACCCCTCCACTTT. It is translated as CASRTRINSPLHF. The rearrangement uses TRBV28 and TRBJ1-6; unclear D gene. This CDR3 spans 13 amino acids. The V gene lost 6 bases and the J gene lost 6 bases, with 9 bases spanning the gap. Germline-derived CDR1 and CDR2 are MDHEN and SYDVKM.

The chain uses TRBV3-1 (or the pseudogene TRBV3-2) and TRBJ1-5; the D is unclear. From germline, CDR1 is LGHDT and CDR2 YNNKEL (reference sequence). V gave up 1 base and J gave up 0 bases, with 7 bases separating them. The CDR3 totals 15 residues. CDR3 residues: CASSQVADSNQPQHF. DNA for the CDR3: TGTGCCAGCAGCCAAGTCGCGGATAGCAATCAGCCCCAGCATTTT.

The chain is built from TRBV28 and TRBJ2-6, with a weak D call TRBD2 (6 bases). From germline, CDR1 is MDHEN and CDR2 SYDVKM. The CDR3 length is 17 residues. V dropped 4 bases and J dropped 1 base, with 14 bases sitting between them. Written as DNA, the CDR3 is TGTGCCAGCAGTTACGGGAGATTAAGTTCTGGGGCCAACGTCCTGACTTTC. It is translated as CASSYGRLSSGANVLTF.

The chain carries TRBV2 and TRBJ2-7; D is undetermined. V was trimmed by 6 bases and J by 5 bases, leaving 17 bases between them. CDR1 is SNHLY and CDR2 is FYNNEI in the germline V gene. The CDR3 runs to 14 residues. The CDR3 DNA follows: TGTGCCAGCAGACAACACGGCCTTGGGGACGAGCAGTACTTC. This sequence encodes CASRQHGLGDEQYF.

The chain recombines TRBV5-1 with TRBJ1-1, with 7 bases fitting TRBD1. Per the germline V gene, CDR1 is SGHRS and CDR2 is YFSETQ. This CDR3 is built from 14 residues. Losses at the gene ends were 3 bases for V and 3 bases for J; bases not matched to a gene: 5. DNA for the CDR3: TGCGCCAGCAGCTCGCAGGGGGTAGACACTGAAGCTTTCTTT. Translation gives CASSSQGVDTEAFF.

This chain joins TRBV6-2 or TRBV6-3 and TRBJ2-7, with TRBD2 identical over 12 bases. This CDR3 is 16 amino acids long. Germline V lookup: CDR1 MNHEY, CDR2 SVGEGT. J gave up 3 bases and V 6 bases, and 9 bases lay outside the gene matches. CDR3 nucleotide sequence: TGTGCCAGCAGCCGACTCGGGACTAGCGGGCTCTACGAGCAGTACTTC. Translation: CASSRLGTSGLYEQYF.

J is TRBJ2-2 and V is TRBV11-3, with 8 bases lining up with TRBD1. The CDR3 sequence is 16 residues long. CDR1 and CDR2 from the germline V gene are SGHNT and YENEEA. The junction had 7 bases not matched to a gene; V was cut back by 0 bases and J by 7 bases. The CDR3 is CASSLEGTGAGGELFF. The CDR3 region has the DNA TGTGCCAGCAGCTTAGAGGGGACAGGTGCGGGCGGGGAGCTGTTTTTT.

The chain is built from TRBV19 and TRBJ1-2, with 7 positions matching TRBD1. In germline, CDR1 is LNHDA, CDR2 SQIVND (reference sequence). The junction had 3 bases not matched to a gene; V was cut back by 4 bases and J by 4 bases. The CDR3 loop spans 13 amino acids. CDR3 sequence (DNA): TGTGCCAGTAGTACGGGACAGTTCTATGGCTACACCTTC. Protein: CASSTGQFYGYTF.

The DNA for the CDR3 is TGTGCCAGTAAGTCCGTTTACCAGAACACCGGGGAGCTGTTTTTT. Its translation is CASKSVYQNTGELFF. This chain uses TRBV19 with TRBJ2-2; the D is unclear. Trimming took 7 bases from V and 1 from J, leaving 13 bases between them. The CDR3 has 15 residues. The germline gives CDR1 LNHDA, CDR2 SQIVND (reference sequence).

This clone occurred a few times. The DNA of the CDR3 is TGCGCCAGCAGCTTGGGCAGAGAGAGTTTCTTC. Protein: CASSLGRESFF. This chain links TRBV5-1 with TRBJ2-1; D not resolved. The germline V gene encodes CDR1 SGHRS and CDR2 YFSETQ. V dropped 0 bases and J dropped 16 bases, with 11 bases sitting between them. There are 11 residues in the CDR3. Combining the CDR3 with reference TRBV5-1 and TRBJ2-1 gives the whole variable domain KAGVTQTPRYLIKTRGQQVTLSCSPISGHRSVSWYQQTPGQGLQFLFEYFSETQRNKGNFPGRFSGRQFSNSRSEMNVSTLELGDSALYLCASSLGRESFFGPGTRLTVL.

The chain links TRBV6-5 to TRBJ1-4; D call uncertain. Trimming stripped 6 bases from V and 1 base from J, with 6 bases between. The CDR3 is 13 amino acids. Germline V gives CDR1 MNHEY, CDR2 SVGAGI. In nucleotides, the CDR3 is TGTGCCAGCAGAGCAGGAACTAATGAAAAACTGTTTTTT. It translates to CASRAGTNEKLFF.

The chain links TRBV10-3 to TRBJ2-1; 8 nucleotides align to TRBD1. From germline, CDR1 is ENHRY and CDR2 SYGVKD. V lost 4 bases to trimming and J lost 9 bases; unmatched junction nucleotides: 2. The length of the CDR3 is 12 residues. CDR3 in DNA: TGTGCCATCAGTGGACAGGGGAGTGAGCAGTTCTTC. It specifies CAISGQGSEQFF.

For the CDR3, the DNA is TGTGCCAGCAGCCAAGGGTTAGCGATACGGGAAGAGACCCAGTACTTC. Residues: CASSQGLAIREETQYF. The rearrangement uses TRBV4-2 and TRBJ2-5; TRBD2 might be the D (5 bases). From germline, CDR1 is LGHNA and CDR2 YNFKEQ. The CDR3 runs 16 residues. Trimming pared 1 base from V and 3 bases from J, leaving 15 bases between.

V and J are TRBV6-4 and TRBJ1-5; TRBD1 is a possible D gene (5 bases). With 5 bases removed from V and 7 bases from J, the gap between germline ends came to 15 bases. Germline lookup yields CDR1 MRHNA and CDR2 SNTAGT. The CDR3 contains 14 residues. The CDR3 reads CASSPFGGGQPQHF. CDR3 nucleotide sequence: TGTGCCAGCAGTCCCTTCGGGGGTGGCCAGCCCCAGCATTTT.

V gene TRBV7-3 combines with J gene TRBJ2-1, with D perhaps TRBD2 (6 bases). Germline V lookup: CDR1 SGHTA, CDR2 FQGTGA. The ends were cut back, 5 bases at V and 8 bases at J, with 13 bases in the middle. The CDR3 runs to 13 residues. The CDR3 loop reads CASSLGGEYEQFF. CDR3 DNA: TGTGCCAGCAGCCTCGGGGGAGAGTATGAGCAGTTCTTC.

The chain employs TRBV28 and TRBJ2-7; a possible D gene is TRBD1 (8 bases). Trimming stripped 4 bases from V and 2 bases from J, with 15 bases between. The CDR3 consists of 15 residues. Germline CDR1 and CDR2: MDHEN and SYDVKM. CDR3 DNA: TGTGCCAGCAGTTCGCCACAGGGGGGGACCTACGAGCAGTACTTC. It yields the protein CASSSPQGGTYEQYF.